This T cell receptor (beta chain) comes out of a study of blood T cell repertoires in COVID-19. Across the study: In each case, the material was cDNA or gDNA derived from T cells, B-cell-depleted T cells, or PBMCs.

Clones were read by immunoSEQ multiplex PCR, and TCRdb kept only the in-frame ones, dropping some. The table has under 300,000 clones, roughly 82% seen once. Losses at the gene ends were 3 bases for V and 5 bases for J; bases not matched to a gene: 1. The CDR3 length is 14 residues. From germline, CDR1 is WSHSY and CDR2 SAAADI. The sequenced sample was peripheral blood. This TCR derives from an elderly woman with active or convalescent COVID-19. The genes are TRBV10-2 and TRBJ1-4; 9 bases fit TRBD1. In DNA form, the CDR3 reads TGCGCCAGCAGTGACGACAGGGGGAATGAAAAACTGTTTTTT. It specifies CASSDDRGNEKLFF.